The present T cell receptor beta chain was sequenced within a study of blood T cell repertoires in COVID-19. Study as a whole: In each case, the material was cDNA or gDNA derived from T cells, B-cell-depleted T cells, or PBMCs.

After removal of 5 bases from V and 1 base from J, the junction contained 10 bases not matched to a gene. The CDR3 has 16 residues. The germline gives CDR1 SGHRS, CDR2 YFSETQ. Per the authors' pipeline: Amplification of reference gene primers was used by the study to estimate nucleated cell counts. Measured with immunoSEQ multiplex PCR; TCRdb has only the in-frame clones, and not every one. V, J and clone size were drawn from that table, and D and trimming were deduced from the DNA. The repertoire consists of about 110,000 clones, with around 90% occurring once and the leading ten covering around 3.2%.

The sequencing sample was made of peripheral blood. The chain links TRBV5-1 to TRBJ1-1, with 8 bases lining up with TRBD1. The receptor was isolated from a woman aged 45-59 years with acute or convalescent COVID-19. CDR3 nucleotide sequence: TGCGCCAGCAGTCACGGACAGGGACTCAAGAACACTGAAGCTTTCTTT. Translation gives CASSHGQGLKNTEAFF.